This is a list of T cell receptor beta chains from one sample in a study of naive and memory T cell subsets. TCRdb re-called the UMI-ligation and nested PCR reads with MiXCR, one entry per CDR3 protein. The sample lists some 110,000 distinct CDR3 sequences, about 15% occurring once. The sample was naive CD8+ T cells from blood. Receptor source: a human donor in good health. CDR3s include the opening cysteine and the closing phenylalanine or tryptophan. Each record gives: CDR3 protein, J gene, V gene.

CDR3 protein: CASRPLDREKF
J gene: TRBJ1-1
V gene: TRBV12-3/TRBV12-4

CDR3 protein: CASRRNIAGDQETQYF
J gene: TRBJ2-5
V gene: TRBV12-3/TRBV12-4

CDR3 protein: CSVVPPGNTEAFF
J gene: TRBJ1-1
V gene: TRBV29-1

CDR3 protein: CASSLVGATYSNQPQHF
J gene: TRBJ1-5
V gene: TRBV27

CDR3 protein: CASSHEGQVKTQYF
J gene: TRBJ2-5
V gene: TRBV27

CDR3 protein: CASSAAGGRGEKLFF
J gene: TRBJ1-4
V gene: TRBV9

CDR3 protein: CSAGGQGFDEQFF
J gene: TRBJ2-1
V gene: TRBV29-1

CDR3 protein: CASSFMLAGSNEQFF
J gene: TRBJ2-1
V gene: TRBV27

CDR3 protein: CAIGDFPYEQYF
J gene: TRBJ2-7
V gene: TRBV10-3

CDR3 protein: CASSEGRRNQPQHF
J gene: TRBJ1-5
V gene: TRBV25-1

CDR3 protein: CASSSSSRGTPNTEAFF
J gene: TRBJ1-1
V gene: TRBV12-3/TRBV12-4

CDR3 protein: CASSVAEGVDEQYF
J gene: TRBJ2-7
V gene: TRBV9

CDR3 protein: CASSPRIAGLYEQYF
J gene: TRBJ2-7
V gene: TRBV7-9

CDR3 protein: CASSLAPTSGRPAQETQYF
J gene: TRBJ2-5
V gene: TRBV7-8

CDR3 protein: CASSFASSGDSTDTQYF
J gene: TRBJ2-3
V gene: TRBV7-9

CDR3 protein: CASSLTGTGGFYAEAFF
J gene: TRBJ1-1
V gene: TRBV12-3/TRBV12-4

CDR3 protein: CASSQDLGLAGDEQFF
J gene: TRBJ2-1
V gene: TRBV3-1

CDR3 protein: CASSEGVGRQETQYF
J gene: TRBJ2-5
V gene: TRBV9

CDR3 protein: CSVFVLTGGRYGYTF
J gene: TRBJ1-2
V gene: TRBV29-1

CDR3 protein: CASSLAALTEAFF
J gene: TRBJ1-1
V gene: TRBV6-5